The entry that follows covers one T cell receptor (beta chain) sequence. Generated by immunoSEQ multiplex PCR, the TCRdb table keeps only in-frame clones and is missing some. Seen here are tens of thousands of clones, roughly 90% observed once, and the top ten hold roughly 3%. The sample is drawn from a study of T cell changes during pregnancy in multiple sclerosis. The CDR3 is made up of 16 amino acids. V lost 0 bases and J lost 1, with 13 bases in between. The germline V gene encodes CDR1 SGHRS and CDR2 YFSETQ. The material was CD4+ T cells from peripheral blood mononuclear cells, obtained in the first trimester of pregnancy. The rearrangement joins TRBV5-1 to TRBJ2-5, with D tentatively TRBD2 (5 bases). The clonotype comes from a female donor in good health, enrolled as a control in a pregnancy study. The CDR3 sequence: CASSLGSSVLQETQYF. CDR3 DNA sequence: TGCGCCAGCAGCTTGGGTAGTAGCGTCCTCCAAGAGACCCAGTACTTC.